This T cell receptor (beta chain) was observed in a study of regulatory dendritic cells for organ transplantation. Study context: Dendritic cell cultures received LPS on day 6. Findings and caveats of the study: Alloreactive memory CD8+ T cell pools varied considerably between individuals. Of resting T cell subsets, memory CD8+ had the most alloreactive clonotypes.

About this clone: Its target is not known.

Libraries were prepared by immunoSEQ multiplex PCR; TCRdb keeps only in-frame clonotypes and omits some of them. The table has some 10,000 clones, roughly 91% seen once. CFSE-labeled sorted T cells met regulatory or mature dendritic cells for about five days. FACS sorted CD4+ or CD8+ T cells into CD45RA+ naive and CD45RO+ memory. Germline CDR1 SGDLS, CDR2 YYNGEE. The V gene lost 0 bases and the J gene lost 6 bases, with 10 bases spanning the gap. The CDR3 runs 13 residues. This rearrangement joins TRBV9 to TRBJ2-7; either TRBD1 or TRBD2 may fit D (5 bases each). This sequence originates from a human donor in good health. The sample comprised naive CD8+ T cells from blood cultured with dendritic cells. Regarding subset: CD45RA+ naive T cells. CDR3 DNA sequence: TGTGCCAGCAGCGTAGGGGACGGTTCCGAGCAGTACTTC. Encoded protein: CASSVGDGSEQYF.